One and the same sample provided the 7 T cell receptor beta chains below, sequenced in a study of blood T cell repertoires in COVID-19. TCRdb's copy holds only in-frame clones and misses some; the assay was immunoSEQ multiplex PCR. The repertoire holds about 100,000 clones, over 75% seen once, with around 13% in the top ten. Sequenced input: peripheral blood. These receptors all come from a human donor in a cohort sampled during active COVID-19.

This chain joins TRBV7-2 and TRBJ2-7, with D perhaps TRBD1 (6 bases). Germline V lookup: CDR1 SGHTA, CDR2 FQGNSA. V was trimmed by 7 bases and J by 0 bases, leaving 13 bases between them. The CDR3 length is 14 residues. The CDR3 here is CASNKQGTSYEQYF. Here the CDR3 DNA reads TGTGCCAGCAACAAACAGGGAACCTCCTACGAGCAGTACTTC.

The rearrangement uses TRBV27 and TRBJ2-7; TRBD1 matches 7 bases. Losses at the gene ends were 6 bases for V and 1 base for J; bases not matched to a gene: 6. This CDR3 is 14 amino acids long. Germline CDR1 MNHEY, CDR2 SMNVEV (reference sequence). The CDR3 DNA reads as TGTGCCAGCAGAAAAACAGGGGCATCCTACGAGCAGTACTTC. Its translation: CASRKTGASYEQYF.

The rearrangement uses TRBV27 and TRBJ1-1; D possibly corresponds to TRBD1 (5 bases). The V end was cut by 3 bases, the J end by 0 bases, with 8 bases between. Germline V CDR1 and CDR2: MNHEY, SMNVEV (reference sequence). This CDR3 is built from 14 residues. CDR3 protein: CASSLHRLNTEAFF. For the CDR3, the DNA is TGTGCCAGCAGTTTGCACAGGCTGAACACTGAAGCTTTCTTT.

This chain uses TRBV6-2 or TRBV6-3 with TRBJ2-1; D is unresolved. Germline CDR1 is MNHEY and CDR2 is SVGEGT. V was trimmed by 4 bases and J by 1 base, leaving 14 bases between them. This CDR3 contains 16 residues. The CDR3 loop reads CASSFTVTGSYNEQFF. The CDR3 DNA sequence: TGTGCCAGCAGTTTTACGGTGACGGGTTCCTACAATGAGCAGTTCTTC.

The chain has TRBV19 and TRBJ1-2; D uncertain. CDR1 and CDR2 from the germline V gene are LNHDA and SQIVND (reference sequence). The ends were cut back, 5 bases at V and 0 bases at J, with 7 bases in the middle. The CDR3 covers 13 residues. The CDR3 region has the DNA TGTGCCAGTAGTGCTGCAGCTAACTATGGCTACACCTTC. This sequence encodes CASSAAANYGYTF.

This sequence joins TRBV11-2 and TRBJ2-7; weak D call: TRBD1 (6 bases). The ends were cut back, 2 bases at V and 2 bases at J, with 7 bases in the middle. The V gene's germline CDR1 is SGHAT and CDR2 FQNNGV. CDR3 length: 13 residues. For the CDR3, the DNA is TGTGCCAGCAGCTTATACAGGGCCTACGAGCAGTACTTC. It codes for CASSLYRAYEQYF.

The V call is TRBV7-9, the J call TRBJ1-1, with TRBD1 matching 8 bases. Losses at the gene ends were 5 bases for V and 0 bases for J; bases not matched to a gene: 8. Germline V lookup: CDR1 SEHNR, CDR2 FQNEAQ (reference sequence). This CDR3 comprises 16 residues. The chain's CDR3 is CASSQGAGIMNTEAFF. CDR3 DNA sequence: TGTGCCAGCAGCCAGGGGGCCGGGATCATGAACACTGAAGCTTTCTTT.